These 8 T cell receptor beta chains came from one sample sequenced in a study of blood T cell repertoires in COVID-19. Profiled with immunoSEQ multiplex PCR; TCRdb holds only in-frame clones, not every one. The sample consists of fewer than 200,000 clones, roughly 80% of them appearing once. The sequenced material came from PBMCs or T cells enriched from blood (not recorded which). The receptors derive from a woman between 45 and 65 years old who had recovered from COVID-19.

The rearrangement links TRBV27 to TRBJ1-2; D remains unclear. V was cut by 6 bases and J by 4 bases, with 12 bases left in between. Germline-derived CDR1 and CDR2 are MNHEY and SMNVEV (reference sequence). The CDR3 runs 13 residues. In nucleotides, the CDR3 is TGTGCCAGCAGCCCCGGGGTTCGCTATGGCTACACCTTC. This codes for CASSPGVRYGYTF.

The chain recombines TRBV18 with TRBJ1-1; 8 bases agree with TRBD1. CDR3 size: 15 residues. CDR1 is KGHSH, CDR2 LQKENI, per germline. The V and J ends lost 0 bases and 7 bases, in that order; junction bases with no gene match: 7. CDR3 region: CASSPPRQGIDEAFF. In DNA form, the CDR3 reads TGTGCCAGCTCACCACCGAGACAGGGGATCGATGAAGCTTTCTTT.

The chain uses TRBV5-4 and TRBJ2-7; TRBD2 agrees at 9 bases. CDR3 length: 15 residues. Germline values: CDR1 SGHNT, CDR2 YYREEE (reference sequence). The ends lost 1 base at V and 0 bases at J; junction bases unmatched: 2. CDR3 in DNA: TGTGCCAGCAGCTTGCGACTAGCGGACTCCTACGAGCAGTACTTC. Protein: CASSLRLADSYEQYF.

The chain links TRBV11-3 to TRBJ1-1, with D possibly matching TRBD1 (5 bases). Trimming left V 3 bases short and J 3 bases short, with 20 bases between. The V gene's germline CDR1 is SGHNT and CDR2 YENEEA. The CDR3 sequence is 17 residues long. CDR3 region: CASSFVLMGGRDTEAFF. CDR3 nucleotides: TGTGCCAGCAGCTTTGTGCTAATGGGGGGTCGGGACACTGAAGCTTTCTTT.

The chain employs TRBV28 and TRBJ2-3; TRBD1 might be the D (6 bases). The CDR3 contains 15 residues. V gave up 2 bases and J gave up 4 bases, with 13 bases separating them. CDR1 is MDHEN, CDR2 SYDVKM, per germline. The CDR3 spells CASSLQGPEADTQYF. DNA for the CDR3: TGTGCCAGCAGTTTACAGGGGCCGGAGGCAGATACGCAGTATTTT.

The J gene is TRBJ1-6, the V gene TRBV3-1 (or the pseudogene TRBV3-2); 7 nucleotides match TRBD1. CDR1 is LGHDT and CDR2 is YNNKEL in the germline V gene (reference sequence). This CDR3 has 14 amino acids. The V segment lost 5 bases and the J segment 7 bases; nucleotides outside the gene matches: 5. Here the CDR3 reads CASSGDSRNSPLHF. CDR3 nucleotides: TGTGCCAGCAGCGGGGACAGTAGAAATTCACCCCTCCACTTT.

This clone came up once. V and J are TRBV7-2 and TRBJ2-2; the match to TRBD2 covers 10 bases. Trimming took 4 bases from V and 3 from J; bases not matched to a gene: 8. Germline loops: CDR1 SGHTA, CDR2 FQGNSA. The CDR3 is made up of 17 amino acids. The CDR3 sequence: CASSSPGTSAYTGELFF. The CDR3 coding sequence is TGTGCCAGCAGCTCCCCCGGGACTAGCGCCTACACCGGGGAGCTGTTTTTT.

This clone was recorded once. The rearrangement joins TRBV5-1 to TRBJ1-1; tentatively, D is TRBD1 (6 bases). Trimming left V 2 bases short and J 2 bases short, with 10 bases between. Germline CDR1 is SGHRS and CDR2 is YFSETQ. The CDR3 runs to 14 residues. The CDR3 is CASSFNRANTEAFF. In nucleotides, the CDR3 is TGCGCCAGCAGCTTTAACAGGGCTAACACTGAAGCTTTCTTT.